The 3 T cell receptor beta chains below were found in one sample sequenced in a study of T cell responses to AZD1222 COVID-19 vaccine. Measured with immunoSEQ multiplex PCR; TCRdb has only the in-frame clones, and not every one. The data hold roughly 130,000 clones, with 85% to 95% observed a single time. Specimen: peripheral blood, collected on day 0 of AZD1222 vaccination. These receptors all stem from an adult in good health.

This sequence joins TRBV5-4 and TRBJ1-1; D not resolved. Per germline, CDR1 SGHNT and CDR2 YYREEE (reference sequence). This CDR3 has 14 amino acids. The V end was cut by 2 bases, the J end by 4 bases, with 12 bases between. CDR3 amino acids: CASSLGRPGTEAFF. CDR3 DNA sequence: TGTGCCAGCAGCTTAGGCAGGCCAGGCACTGAAGCTTTCTTT.

The CDR3 region has the DNA TGTGCCAGCAGTTACAGGCAAAACTATGGCTACACCTTC. Its protein is CASSYRQNYGYTF. The chain uses TRBV6-5 and TRBJ1-2; no definite D call. CDR3 length: 13 residues. CDR1 MNHEY and CDR2 SVGAGI come from the germline V gene. Between the trimmed V and J ends, which lost 2 bases and 2 bases, there was a span of 6 bases.

CDR3 sequence reads: CASSTRTGFHQPQHF. CDR3 nucleotide sequence: TGTGCCAGCAGCACTAGAACAGGGTTCCATCAGCCCCAGCATTTT. The chain combines TRBV5-8 with TRBJ1-5, with D perhaps TRBD1 (6 bases). Trimming took off 4 bases at V and 5 bases at J, with 16 bases between the two ends. Germline V gene sequence: CDR1 SGHTS, CDR2 YDEGEE. CDR3 length: 15 amino acids.